The text below deals with one TCR beta chain. This specimen belongs to a study of blood T cell repertoires in COVID-19. Whole-study context: Acute and convalescent COVID-19 samples came from the United States, Italy and Spain.

As originally analysed: Reference gene primer amplification gave estimated nucleated cell counts. Assay used: immunoSEQ multiplex PCR; TCRdb lists only in-frame clones, some missing. The V and J calls and clone size come from that table; D and trimming were worked out from the DNA. Of about 270,000 clones in the sample, approximately 85% were seen once. The V and J ends lost 0 bases and 4 bases respectively, with 9 bases between them. Looked up from germline, CDR1 is MRHNA and CDR2 is SNTAGT. This CDR3 has 14 amino acids. V usage is TRBV6-4 and J usage is TRBJ1-1; D is undetermined. The source material was peripheral blood. The TCR was taken from a woman older than 75 with COVID-19, enrolled during active disease. CDR3 nucleotide sequence: TGTGCCAGCAGTGACTCGACTTACGCCACTGAAGCTTTCTTT. Translating it yields CASSDSTYATEAFF.